This T cell receptor beta chain was identified in a study of blood T cell repertoires in COVID-19. The CDR3 runs 14 residues. Trimming cost V 4 bases and J 1 base, with 10 bases left between them. In germline, CDR1 is LGHDT, CDR2 YNNKEL (reference sequence). Profiled with immunoSEQ multiplex PCR; TCRdb holds only in-frame clones, not every one. The data contain around 15,000 clones, 70% to 90% of them singletons. The chain uses TRBV3-1 (or the pseudogene TRBV3-2) and TRBJ1-1; no clear D. Sequenced input: peripheral blood. The TCR sequence derives from a human donor in a cohort sampled during active COVID-19. CDR3 sequence reads: CASSRLGGNTEAFF. CDR3 coding DNA: TGTGCCAGCAGCCGACTAGGAGGGAACACTGAAGCTTTCTTT.